These 7 T cell receptor beta chains share one sample of origin, sequenced in a study of beta chain features in type 1 diabetes (dated 2018 in TCRdb). The method was the immunoSEQ multiplex PCR assay. The entire isolated RNA was reverse transcribed using the High Capacity cDNA Reverse Transcription Kit, and thus expressed TCRB transcripts were sequenced. Not all clones reach the TCRdb copy of this immuneACCESS table, which keeps in-frame sequences only. Checked studies attribute under half of the gap to unresolved V genes and leave the rest unexplained. Recorded for this sample are 110,000 to 150,000 clones; 6.9% of them occurred a single time. The ten largest account for 1.3% to 1.5% of the sample. Sequencing used central memory CD4+ T cells from blood. The receptors come from a woman in her twenties or thirties in good health.

This chain links TRBV30 with TRBJ1-5; a weak D match, TRBD1 (6 bases). The CDR3 covers 13 residues. V dropped 0 bases and J dropped 10 bases, with 13 bases sitting between them. From germline, CDR1 is GTSNPN and CDR2 SVGIG (reference sequence). In nucleotides, the CDR3 is TGTGCCTGGAGTGTGACAGGTGGGGAACCCCAGCATTTT. It codes for CAWSVTGGEPQHF.

Judged by abundance, this clone is medium-sized. V and J are TRBV10-3 and TRBJ2-7; D is perhaps TRBD2 (5 bases). Germline CDR1 is ENHRY and CDR2 is SYGVKD. The V end lost 0 bases, the J end lost 5 bases, and 11 bases lay between the germline ends. The CDR3 contains 14 residues. For the CDR3, the DNA is TGTGCCATCAGTGAGTCTCAACTAGAGAACGAGCAGTACTTC. It yields the protein CAISESQLENEQYF.

This clone has a handful of counts. The genes are TRBV7-3 and TRBJ2-7, with 10 bases lining up with TRBD1. The V gene's germline CDR1 is SGHTA and CDR2 FQGTGA. With 8 bases clipped from V and 2 bases from J, the junction kept 9 bases outside the gene matches. The CDR3 length is 15 residues. The CDR3 DNA is TGTGCCAGCCGCTCGGGACAGGGGATTCCCTACGAGCAGTACTTC. Translated: CASRSGQGIPYEQYF. The full variable domain, completed using reference TRBV7-3 and TRBJ2-7, is GAGVSQTPSNKVTEKGKYVELRCDPISGHTALYWYRQSLGQGPEFLIYFQGTGAADDSGLPNDRFFAVRPEGSVSTLKIQRTERGDSAVYLCASRSGQGIPYEQYFGPGTRLTVT.

This chain connects TRBV9 to TRBJ2-1; perhaps TRBD2 as D (5 bases). This CDR3 is 15 amino acids long. CDR1 is SGDLS, CDR2 YYNGEE, per germline. The germline V and J ends were trimmed by 3 bases and 0 bases, with 10 bases remaining between them. The CDR3 DNA sequence: TGTGCCAGCAGCGGTACCGGGAACTCCTACAATGAGCAGTTCTTC. Translation: CASSGTGNSYNEQFF.

On this clone itself: At one end, the junction sequence differs from germline, possibly due to a read error. The gene calls are TRBV5-4 and TRBJ2-1, with D perhaps matching TRBD1 (5 bases). Germline V gives CDR1 SGHNT, CDR2 YYREEE (reference sequence). The CDR3 extends over 15 amino acids. CDR3: CASSQDNWEGAEQFF. CDR3 nucleotides: TGCGCCAGCAGCCAAGATAATTGGGAAGGGGCTGAGCAGTTCTTC.

The chain uses TRBV7-2 and TRBJ2-1; D perhaps matches TRBD2 (6 bases). Germline assignment: CDR1 SGHTA and CDR2 FQGNSA. This CDR3 has 15 amino acids. Trimming removed 1 base at V and 7 bases at J, with 14 bases between. The CDR3 here is CASSLDTGGYNEQFF. The DNA of the CDR3 is TGTGCCAGCAGCTTAGATACCGGGGGATATAATGAGCAGTTCTTC.

The V gene is TRBV19, the J gene TRBJ2-2; 10 positions agree with TRBD2. Germline values: CDR1 LNHDA, CDR2 SQIVND (reference sequence). CDR3 size: 15 residues. Germline trimming cut 4 bases from V and 6 bases from J; bases unmatched to any gene: 5. CDR3 protein: CASSTSSGSPGELFF. In DNA form, the CDR3 reads TGTGCCAGTAGTACTTCTAGCGGGAGTCCCGGGGAGCTGTTTTTT.